This passage covers 20 T cell receptor beta chains from one sample sequenced in a study of CD8+ T cells in alopecia areata. cDNA serving as the sequencing template came from extracted, reverse transcribed RNA. Sequenced by immunoSEQ multiplex PCR; TCRdb stores in-frame clones only, minus some. The sample shows 150,000 or so clones, around 55% of them seen only once. Material for sequencing was CD4+ T cells sorted from blood. These receptors came from a human donor in good health.

This clone occurred a few times. The V call is TRBV6-5, the J call TRBJ2-5; D remains ambiguous. Looked up from germline, CDR1 is MNHEY and CDR2 is SVGAGI. The CDR3 is made up of 12 amino acids. V lost 4 bases and J 5 bases, leaving 8 bases between the germline ends. CDR3 region: CASSSTTETQYF. DNA for the CDR3: TGTGCCAGCAGTTCAACGACGGAGACCCAGTACTTC.

V is TRBV27 and J is TRBJ2-2; a possible D gene is TRBD2 (6 bases). Trimming left V 9 bases short and J 4 bases short, with 12 bases between. The CDR3 is 13 amino acids. Germline values: CDR1 MNHEY, CDR2 SMNVEV (reference sequence). This CDR3 is CASQRAGTGELFF. The CDR3 DNA follows: TGTGCCAGTCAGCGGGCGGGCACCGGGGAGCTGTTTTTT.

The chain is built from TRBV7-8 and TRBJ2-7; 14 nucleotides align to TRBD2. Unmatched junction bases numbered 7, after V lost 6 bases and J lost 0 bases. The CDR3 has 17 residues. CDR1 and CDR2 (germline): SGHVS, FQNEAQ. Here the CDR3 reads CASSLGLAGANSYEQYF. The CDR3 DNA sequence: TGTGCCAGCAGTTTGGGACTAGCGGGAGCCAACTCCTACGAGCAGTACTTC.

This clone turned up a few times. This chain joins TRBV14 and TRBJ2-2; D possibly corresponds to TRBD2 (5 bases). Germline V CDR1 and CDR2: SGHDN, FVKESK. V shed 2 bases and J shed 6 bases, with 16 bases lying between them. The CDR3 extends over 16 amino acids. CDR3 coding DNA: TGTGCCAGCAGCCAATGGAGGCCCGTAGGGCCCGGGGAGCTGTTTTTT. This codes for CASSQWRPVGPGELFF.

V usage is TRBV30 and J usage is TRBJ1-5; TRBD1 matches at 8 bases. The germline CDR1 and CDR2 sequences are GTSNPN and SVGIG (reference sequence). The V and J ends lost 1 base and 12 bases, in that order; junction bases with no gene match: 5. The CDR3 contains 12 residues. The CDR3 DNA is TGTGCCTGGAGTGGCCGGGACAGGCTCCAGCATTTT. It codes for CAWSGRDRLQHF.

The sample holds a few counts of this clone. The V gene is TRBV18, the J gene TRBJ1-2, with TRBD1 as a possible D gene (6 bases). V was trimmed by 6 bases and J by 6 bases, leaving 14 bases between them. Germline V CDR1 and CDR2: KGHSH, LQKENI. This CDR3 has 13 residues. The CDR3: CASSPQGGNGYTF. The CDR3 DNA reads as TGTGCCAGCTCCCCCCAAGGGGGAAATGGCTACACCTTC.

The rearrangement joins TRBV30 to TRBJ1-2, with 12 bases matching TRBD1. The trim removed 2 bases at V and 4 bases at J, leaving 8 bases unmatched. The germline V gene has CDR1 GTSNPN and CDR2 SVGIG (reference sequence). This CDR3 region has 16 residues. The CDR3 nucleotides are TGTGCCTGGAGTACCGGGACAGGGGGCCCTGTCTATGGCTACACCTTC. This codes for CAWSTGTGGPVYGYTF. The full variable domain, in which reference TRBV30 and TRBJ1-2 provide the parts outside the CDR3, is SQTIHQWPATLVQPVGSPLSLECTVEGTSNPNLYWYRQAAGRGLQLLFYSVGIGQISSEVPQNLSASRPQDRQFILSSKKLLLSDSGFYLCAWSTGTGGPVYGYTFGSGTRLTVV.

The chain is built from TRBV9 and TRBJ1-2; TRBD1 matches 9 bases. CDR3 length: 13 amino acids. CDR1 is SGDLS, CDR2 YYNGEE, per germline. Trimming removed 3 bases from V and 6 bases from J; junction bases left unmatched: 3. The CDR3 loop is CASSATGGNGYTF. DNA for the CDR3: TGTGCCAGCAGCGCCACAGGGGGCAATGGCTACACCTTC.

This chain links TRBV7-9 with TRBJ1-1; D is unresolved. In germline, CDR1 is SEHNR, CDR2 FQNEAQ (reference sequence). The CDR3 sequence is 13 residues long. Trimming removed 2 bases from V and 4 bases from J, with 8 bases in between. The CDR3 spells CASSLKGLTEAFF. The CDR3 coding sequence is TGTGCCAGCAGCTTAAAGGGTCTCACTGAAGCTTTCTTT. The whole variable domain, filled in from reference TRBV7-9 and TRBJ1-1, reads DTGVSQNPRHKITKRGQNVTFRCDPISEHNRLYWYRQTLGQGPEFLTYFQNEAQLEKSRLLSDRFSAERPKGSFSTLEIQRTEQGDSAMYLCASSLKGLTEAFFGQGTRLTVV.

The V and J genes are TRBV30 and TRBJ2-7; D gene uncertain. The CDR3 contains 12 residues. V was clipped by 2 bases and J by 0 bases, with 5 bases between them. Germline CDR1 and CDR2: GTSNPN and SVGIG (reference sequence). The DNA for the CDR3 is TGTGCCTGGAGTTACAGCTCCTACGAGCAGTACTTC. Translated, it gives CAWSYSSYEQYF.

The chain carries TRBV14 and TRBJ1-4; no definite D call. CDR3 size: 16 residues. Trimming shortened V by 1 base and J by 8 bases, and 17 bases separated the two germline ends. Looked up from germline, CDR1 is SGHDN and CDR2 is FVKESK. For the CDR3, the DNA is TGTGCCAGCAGCCAAGGACCCGCGGAACGACTCGAAAAACTGTTTTTT. It translates to CASSQGPAERLEKLFF.

This chain links TRBV30 with TRBJ1-5; D is perhaps TRBD1 (6 bases). CDR1 is GTSNPN, CDR2 SVGIG, per germline (reference sequence). CDR3 length equals 13 residues. Trimming stripped 2 bases from V and 6 bases from J, with 11 bases between. The DNA of the CDR3 is TGTGCCTGGAGTAGTACAGGGAGTCAGCCCCAGCATTTT. This codes for CAWSSTGSQPQHF.

The chain couples TRBV6-5 to TRBJ1-4; D perhaps matches TRBD1 (6 bases). Germline CDR1 and CDR2: MNHEY and SVGAGI. V lost 5 bases, J lost 6 bases, and 16 bases lay in between. The CDR3 is 15 residues long. For the CDR3, the DNA is TGTGCCAGCAGTACCCTACTAGGGGGGGATGAAAAACTGTTTTTT. Encoded protein: CASSTLLGGDEKLFF.

This clone was seen only once. This sequence joins TRBV25-1 and TRBJ2-5; tentative D call: TRBD2 (7 bases). The CDR3 sequence is 15 residues long. Germline CDR1 MGHDK, CDR2 SYGVNS. V was shortened by 6 bases and J by 4 bases, with 18 bases between the two germline ends. CDR3 amino acids: CASSPGSGGSETQYF. In nucleotides, the CDR3 is TGTGCCAGCAGCCCCGGCTCGGGGGGCTCAGAGACCCAGTACTTC.

The DNA of the CDR3 is TGTGCCAGCAGCGTTACACCTGACGGACAGCCCCAGCATTTT. Its translation: CASSVTPDGQPQHF. This chain connects TRBV9 to TRBJ1-5; no firm D call. The CDR3 is 14 residues long. The germline V gene has CDR1 SGDLS and CDR2 YYNGEE. The V and J ends lost 2 bases and 7 bases respectively, with 13 bases between them.

This clone was recorded once. The chain combines TRBV29-1 with TRBJ2-3, with no clear D. The CDR3 has 12 residues. Trimming cost V 7 bases and J 0 bases, with 8 bases left between them. Looked up from germline, CDR1 is SQVTM and CDR2 is ANQGSEA. In DNA form, the CDR3 reads TGCAGCGCCATGGTGAGCACAGATACGCAGTATTTT. It encodes CSAMVSTDTQYF.

V usage is TRBV30 and J usage is TRBJ2-7; 14 positions match TRBD2. Germline lookup yields CDR1 GTSNPN and CDR2 SVGIG (reference sequence). After removal of 2 bases from V and 3 bases from J, the junction contained 15 bases not matched to a gene. The CDR3 runs to 19 residues. The CDR3 loop reads CAWSRFMTSGRGGRYEQYF. In DNA form, the CDR3 reads TGTGCCTGGAGTAGATTTATGACTAGCGGGAGGGGAGGTCGCTACGAGCAGTACTTC.

This chain connects TRBV29-1 to TRBJ2-5; D is possibly TRBD2 (5 bases). Trimming stripped 7 bases from V and 5 bases from J, with 14 bases between. The germline CDR1 and CDR2 sequences are SQVTM and ANQGSEA. The CDR3 spans 12 residues. For the CDR3, the DNA is TGCAGCGGGGGATGGACTCAGGAGACCCAGTACTTC. Amino acid sequence: CSGGWTQETQYF.

The chain uses TRBV15 and TRBJ2-4; TRBD2 aligns across 7 bases. The CDR3 totals 14 residues. Trimming cost V 3 bases and J 6 bases; bases outside gene matches: 5. Germline assignment: CDR1 LNHNV and CDR2 YYDKDF (reference sequence). Here the CDR3 reads CATSSLGEGNIQYF. For the CDR3, the DNA is TGTGCCACCAGCAGCCTAGGGGAGGGAAACATTCAGTACTTC.

CDR3 region: CVSGRRDNEQFF. The CDR3 DNA is TGTGTGAGCGGGAGGAGAGACAATGAGCAGTTCTTC. This sequence joins TRBV5-6 and TRBJ2-1; 9 bases fit TRBD2. Per germline, CDR1 SGHDT and CDR2 YYEEEE. This CDR3 has 12 residues.